The following is a T cell receptor beta chain sequence with its context. Its antigen is unknown. Per the germline V gene, CDR1 is MNHNS and CDR2 is SASEGT. V lost 5 bases, J lost 6 bases, and 9 bases stayed unmatched. CDR3 length: 15 amino acids. The sample originates from a study of T cells in localized non-small cell lung cancer. Sequenced by immunoSEQ multiplex PCR; TCRdb stores in-frame clones only, minus some. The sample records 30,000 to 40,000 clones, roughly 75% being singletons. Findings of the study overall: Only one tumor region was sequenced, so heterogeneity remains possible.

The sequence was obtained from a male donor aged 60 or over with stage II squamous cell lung carcinoma. This chain links TRBV6-1 with TRBJ1-5; 8 bases map to TRBD1. Sequenced material: peripheral blood, taken before any cancer treatment. In nucleotides, the CDR3 is TGTGCCAGCAGTCGAGGACAGGGAGATACTCAGCCCCAGCATTTT. This sequence encodes CASSRGQGDTQPQHF.